The 28 T cell receptor beta chains in this list originate from one sample, sequenced in a study of read filtering for tumor transcriptome and immune sequencing. The library was built from 400 ng RNA with molecular barcoded adaptors for alpha/delta and beta/gamma chains. Using its own MiXCR run on the reads, TCRdb lists one record per CDR3 protein. The repertoire has around 40,000 distinct CDR3 sequences, approximately 12% of them found once; the top ten carry more than 30%. Sequencing used a population of CD138-negative cells sorted from bone marrow. The receptors here all came from a donor at least 40 years old with multiple myeloma.

This clonotype was seen at least ten times. The CDR3 is CASSQDERGNTDTQYF. Here the CDR3 DNA reads TGTGCCAGCAGCCAAGATGAGCGGGGCAACACAGATACGCAGTATTTT. V usage is TRBV14 and J usage is TRBJ2-3, with 7 bases that match TRBD2. This CDR3 region has 16 residues. J lost 2 bases, V lost 0 bases, and 5 bases had no gene match. Germline V gene lookup returns CDR1 SGHDN and CDR2 FVKESK.

Comments on this clonotype: With a much larger clone just one base away, this may be a read error. CDR3 coding DNA: TGTGCCAGCAGTCATATCCTTCCAGACAATGAGACCCAGTACTTC. It yields the protein CASSHILPDNETQYF. The V and J genes are TRBV7-9 and TRBJ2-5; D call uncertain. V was pared by 6 bases and J by 5 bases, with 19 bases between. There are 15 residues in the CDR3. The V gene's germline CDR1 is SEHNR and CDR2 FQNEAQ (reference sequence).

There are many counts of this clonotype. The rearrangement uses TRBV3-1 and TRBJ2-3, with D perhaps TRBD1 or TRBD2 (5 bases each). Germline V CDR1 and CDR2: LGHDT, YNNKEL (reference sequence). The CDR3 contains 15 residues. Trimming took off 4 bases at V and 1 base at J, with 12 bases between the two ends. As DNA, the CDR3 is TGTGCCAGCAGCCTAGGGACCACCCGCACAGATACGCAGTATTTT. Its translation: CASSLGTTRTDTQYF.

This clonotype was recorded at least ten times. This chain joins TRBV5-1 and TRBJ2-1, with D possibly TRBD2 on 6 matching bases. This CDR3 is 14 amino acids long. The V gene's germline CDR1 is SGHRS and CDR2 YFSETQ. Trimming took off 4 bases at V and 9 bases at J, with 17 bases between the two ends. The CDR3 here is CASSPEGGATEQFF. CDR3 sequence (DNA): TGCGCCAGCAGCCCCGAGGGCGGGGCGACTGAGCAGTTCTTC.

This clonotype was recorded at least ten times. The chain links TRBV7-2 to TRBJ2-1, with 10 bases matching TRBD2. The junction had 3 bases not matched to a gene; V was cut back by 5 bases and J by 2 bases. Germline loops: CDR1 SGHTA, CDR2 FQGNSA. The CDR3 is 15 amino acids. The CDR3 DNA sequence: TGTGCCAGCAGCCCTGGACTAGCGGCCTACAATGAGCAGTTCTTC. This gives the protein CASSPGLAAYNEQFF.

In its sample, this clonotype was seen a few times. Being one base from a much bigger clone, this may be a read error. The V gene is TRBV28, the J gene TRBJ2-2; a possible D gene is TRBD1 (7 bases). The germline V gene encodes CDR1 MDHEN and CDR2 SYDVKM. There are 14 residues in the CDR3. V was cut by 7 bases and J by 5 bases, with 14 bases left in between. The CDR3 coding sequence is TGTGCCAGCACCTCCTCAGGGGGGACCGGGGAGCTGTTTTTT. Translation gives CASTSSGGTGELFF.

The table lists this clonotype with many counts. This rearrangement joins TRBV4-1 to TRBJ1-6; possible D gene TRBD1, 5 bases. The ends were cut back, 0 bases at V and 5 bases at J, with 14 bases in the middle. Germline V gives CDR1 MGHRA, CDR2 YSYEKL. This CDR3 has 17 residues. The CDR3 spells CASSQDRGVGHNSPLHF. DNA for the CDR3: TGCGCCAGCAGCCAAGATCGCGGGGTGGGGCATAATTCACCCCTCCACTTT.

This clonotype was observed many times. V gene TRBV2 combines with J gene TRBJ2-1; 8 bases are shared with TRBD2. The CDR3 covers 14 residues. V lost 2 bases to trimming and J lost 5 bases; unmatched junction nucleotides: 2. CDR1 and CDR2 from the germline V gene are SNHLY and FYNNEI. The CDR3: CASSEWRGDNEQFF. The CDR3 DNA reads TGTGCCAGCAGTGAATGGCGGGGGGACAATGAGCAGTTCTTC.

This clonotype was counted ten times or more. The CDR3 protein is CASSKESYQPQHF. In DNA form, the CDR3 reads TGTGCCAGCAGTAAAGAGAGTTATCAGCCCCAGCATTTT. This chain links TRBV27 with TRBJ1-5; no clear D gene. Germline V gene lookup returns CDR1 MNHEY and CDR2 SMNVEV (reference sequence). Trimming removed 5 bases at V and 5 bases at J, with 10 bases between. CDR3 length equals 13 residues.

In this sample, this clonotype turned up a few times. This likely reflects a read error, since a far larger clone is one base away. V gene TRBV7-2 combines with J gene TRBJ2-7; D not certain. V was cut by 2 bases and J by 2 bases, with 10 bases left in between. This CDR3 region has 14 residues. Germline CDR1 and CDR2: SGHTA and FQGNSA. CDR3 residues: CASSLSDGAYEQYF. CDR3 in DNA: TGTGCCAGCAGCTTATCGGACGGCGCCTACGAGCAGTACTTC.

This clonotype was seen at least ten times. The chain has TRBV5-4 and TRBJ1-1; D call uncertain. The germline gives CDR1 SGHNT, CDR2 YYREEE (reference sequence). CDR3 length: 11 amino acids. Trimming pared 0 bases from V and 6 bases from J, leaving 3 bases between. CDR3 residues: CASSLASEAFF. CDR3 nucleotide sequence: TGTGCCAGCAGCTTGGCGTCTGAAGCTTTCTTT.

This clonotype was seen many times. The chain employs TRBV28 and TRBJ1-1; a possible D gene is TRBD1 (6 bases). The CDR3 runs 15 residues. Germline V gives CDR1 MDHEN, CDR2 SYDVKM. The V end was cut by 5 bases, the J end by 0 bases, with 13 bases between. The CDR3 DNA is TGTGCCAGCAGTGCCCGTGGGGGCATGAACACTGAAGCTTTCTTT. Translation: CASSARGGMNTEAFF.

There are many counts of this clonotype. The chain employs TRBV18 and TRBJ1-1; 7 bases are a match to TRBD1. V lost 4 bases to trimming and J lost 3 bases; unmatched junction nucleotides: 5. The CDR3 extends over 14 amino acids. Germline CDR1 reads KGHSH; CDR2 reads LQKENI. In DNA form, the CDR3 reads TGTGCCAGCTCACGACCCGGGACAGACACTGAAGCTTTCTTT. This gives the protein CASSRPGTDTEAFF.

The sample holds many counts of this clonotype. V and J are TRBV20-1 and TRBJ2-6, with TRBD1 matching 8 bases. CDR3 length equals 18 residues. Germline CDR1 reads DFQATT; CDR2 reads SNEGSKA (reference sequence). V was pared by 5 bases and J by 3 bases, with 15 bases of the junction left unmatched. CDR3 coding DNA: TGCAGTGCTTTTGGACAGGGTCTTACTTCATATGGGGCCAACGTCCTGACTTTC. Translation: CSAFGQGLTSYGANVLTF.

This clonotype was recorded at least ten times. This chain joins TRBV27 and TRBJ2-3, with 8 bases lining up with TRBD1. CDR3 size: 16 residues. V was clipped by 6 bases and J by 2 bases; unmatched bases: 10. Germline CDR1 MNHEY, CDR2 SMNVEV (reference sequence). Written as DNA, the CDR3 is TGTGCCAGCAGCCTAGAAACAGGGGGTGTCACAGATACGCAGTATTTT. Translating it yields CASSLETGGVTDTQYF.

This clonotype was observed at least ten times. CDR3 protein: CASRASREQYF. CDR3 bases: TGTGCCAGCAGGGCCTCCCGAGAGCAGTACTTC. The J gene is TRBJ2-7, the V gene TRBV6-5; D call uncertain. The V gene lost 6 bases and the J gene lost 7 bases, with 10 bases spanning the gap. CDR1 and CDR2 (germline): MNHEY, SVGAGI. The CDR3 length is 11 residues.

This clonotype was observed many times. The CDR3 is CRDKKGGHTEAFF. Written as DNA, the CDR3 is TGCAGGGACAAAAAGGGGGGACACACTGAAGCTTTCTTT. The rearrangement joins TRBV20-1 to TRBJ1-1, with a weak D call TRBD1 (6 bases). The CDR3 spans 13 residues. In germline, CDR1 is DFQATT, CDR2 SNEGSKA (reference sequence).

There are many counts of this clonotype. The chain is built from TRBV30 and TRBJ1-1; the match to TRBD1 covers 10 bases. The CDR3 spans 15 residues. Germline V lookup: CDR1 GTSNPN, CDR2 SVGIG (reference sequence). J gave up 3 bases and V 4 bases, and 8 bases lay outside the gene matches. CDR3 loop: CAWTPRDRGHTEAFF. DNA of the CDR3: TGTGCCTGGACCCCCCGGGACAGGGGCCACACTGAAGCTTTCTTT.

Regarding this clonotype: One base away lies a much larger clone, so this may be a sequencing read error. The chain employs TRBV20-1 and TRBJ1-1, with D possibly being TRBD1 (5 bases). The length of the CDR3 is 13 residues. Germline CDR1 DFQATT, CDR2 SNEGSKA (reference sequence). The CDR3 DNA reads as TGCAGTGCTAGGGACCGGGGGAATCCTGAAGCTCTCTTT. Protein: CSARDRGNPEALF.

This clonotype was seen ten or more times. This sequence joins TRBV7-3 and TRBJ2-1; 10 nucleotides line up with TRBD2. Germline V gene sequence: CDR1 SGHTA, CDR2 FQGTGA. J lost 5 bases, V lost 0 bases, and 7 bases had no gene match. The CDR3 runs to 17 residues. CDR3 coding DNA: TGTGCCAGCAGCTTAACTCCAACTCTAGCGGGGGACAATGAGCAGTTCTTC. As protein: CASSLTPTLAGDNEQFF.

This clonotype was observed many times. The rearrangement uses TRBV28 and TRBJ2-3; 9 bases are a match to TRBD2. The CDR3 extends over 15 amino acids. Trimming removed 3 bases from V and 7 bases from J; junction bases left unmatched: 8. From germline, CDR1 is MDHEN and CDR2 SYDVKM. The CDR3 DNA follows: TGTGCCAGCAGTTTGAGCGGGGGGTCTGCCTATACGCAGTATTTT. Amino acid sequence: CASSLSGGSAYTQYF.

Ten or more counts support this clonotype. The V call is TRBV6-5, the J call TRBJ2-1; D may be TRBD1 or TRBD2 (6 bases each). The CDR3 is 13 residues long. CDR1 is MNHEY and CDR2 is SVGAGI in the germline V gene. Trimming stripped 1 base from V and 9 bases from J, with 10 bases between. The CDR3 is CASSYLQGGEQFF. CDR3 sequence (DNA): TGTGCCAGCAGTTACTTACAGGGAGGTGAGCAGTTCTTC.

This clonotype was recorded at least ten times. The V and J genes are TRBV15 and TRBJ2-5, with 9 bases fitting TRBD1. This CDR3 has 14 residues. CDR1 is LNHNV, CDR2 YYDKDF, per germline (reference sequence). J lost 3 bases, V lost 3 bases, and 2 bases had no gene match. CDR3 residues: CATSRDRGKETQYF. The CDR3 DNA reads TGTGCCACCAGCAGGGACAGGGGAAAAGAGACCCAGTACTTC.

This clonotype was counted many times. One end of the junction is discordant with germline, which a read error may explain. The rearrangement uses TRBV12-3 or TRBV12-4 and TRBJ1-4; D gene ambiguous. This CDR3 is built from 12 residues. CDR3 DNA sequence: TGTGCCAGCAGCCACCCTGGCGGGAACCGTCTTTTT. This gives the protein CASSHPGGNRLF.

This clonotype was counted many times. V usage is TRBV5-1 and J usage is TRBJ2-3, with 7 bases fitting TRBD2. The CDR3 runs 16 residues. V shed 0 bases and J 5 bases; nucleotides not matched to a gene: 9. CDR1 is SGHRS and CDR2 is YFSETQ in the germline V gene. The CDR3 loop is CASSLALASGGDTQYF. CDR3 sequence (DNA): TGCGCCAGCAGCTTGGCCTTGGCTAGCGGAGGAGATACGCAGTATTTT.

This clonotype occurred many times. The rearrangement joins TRBV7-9 to TRBJ2-1; tentatively, D is TRBD2 (5 bases). With 3 bases removed from V and 1 base from J, the gap between germline ends came to 13 bases. CDR3 size: 16 residues. Germline V gene data show CDR1 as SEHNR and CDR2 as FQNEAQ (reference sequence). The DNA of the CDR3 is TGTGCCAGCAGCTTTCTAGCTGTCGGGTCCTACAATGAGCAGTTCTTC. This codes for CASSFLAVGSYNEQFF.

About this clonotype: A much larger clone differs by one base, so this may be a read error. Without the conserved terminal phenylalanine or tryptophan, this CDR3 likely stems from a read error. The rearrangement uses TRBV5-1 and TRBJ2-7, with 10 bases lining up with TRBD1. V was clipped by 1 base and J by 2 bases; unmatched bases: 9. The germline gives CDR1 SGHRS, CDR2 YFSETQ. CDR3 length: 17 amino acids. CDR3 amino acids: CASSLSGTGDWTYEQYL. The CDR3 DNA follows: TGCGCCAGCAGCTTGTCCGGGACAGGGGATTGGACCTACGAGCAGTACCTC.

This clonotype was counted many times. This chain uses TRBV11-3 with TRBJ2-1; D call uncertain. This CDR3 comprises 14 residues. Trimming left V 0 bases short and J 9 bases short, with 12 bases between. Germline V gene sequence: CDR1 SGHNT, CDR2 YENEEA. CDR3 sequence reads: CASSLDKQYGEQFF. In DNA, the CDR3 is TGTGCCAGCAGCTTAGATAAACAGTACGGTGAGCAGTTCTTC.